These T cell receptor beta chains were read from a single sample in a study of T cell changes during pregnancy in multiple sclerosis. The data were produced by immunoSEQ multiplex PCR, yet TCRdb's version contains in-frame clones alone and is incomplete. Of about 68,000 clones in the sample, roughly 92% were seen once. The sample in question was peripheral blood, obtained after pregnancy. These receptors all stem from a female donor in good health, enrolled as a control in a pregnancy study. CDR3s include the opening cysteine and the closing phenylalanine or tryptophan. Fields, in order: clone size, D gene, J gene, V gene, CDR3 DNA, CDR3 protein. D genes are given only for firm matches. Clone size is stated in some rows and not others, as once, few, many or a class when expanded.

- | TRBD2 | TRBJ2-1 | TRBV27 | TGTGCCAGCAGTTTATTGAGTCTAGCGGGAGTCAGTTTGAATGAGCAGTTCTTC | CASSLLSLAGVSLNEQFF
- | TRBD1 | TRBJ2-6 | TRBV2 | TGTGCCAGCAGTGATGGGGGACAGGGAACCGGGGCCAACGTCCTGACTTTC | CASSDGGQGTGANVLTF
- | TRBD1 | TRBJ1-1 | TRBV2 | TGTGCCAGCAGTGAAAACCCCGGGACAGGGGGCCAAATTACTGAAGCTTTCTTT | CASSENPGTGGQITEAFF
- | - | TRBJ1-6 | TRBV7-9 | TGTGCCAGCAGCTTAGTACAGGGTAATTCACCCCTCCACTTT | CASSLVQGNSPLHF
- | - | TRBJ2-3 | TRBV6-6 | TGTGCCAGCAGTTATGATGGACAGCCCATTTATACGCAGTATTTT | CASSYDGQPIYTQYF
- | TRBD1 | TRBJ2-7 | TRBV6-6 | TGTGCCAGCAGGAGGGACAGCGGCTACGAGCAGTACTTC | CASRRDSGYEQYF
once | - | TRBJ2-7 | TRBV29-1 | TGCAGCGTTGAGAGAGGAGACAGCCTAGGGCAGTACTTC | CSVERGDSLGQYF
- | - | TRBJ1-1 | TRBV5-5 | TGTGCCAGCAGCCTCCAGTGGGCGAACACTGAAGCTTTCTTT | CASSLQWANTEAFF
once | TRBD1 | TRBJ2-3 | TRBV7-9 | TGTGCCAGCAGCTCTGACAGGGCCGATACGCAGTATTTT | CASSSDRADTQYF
- | TRBD1 | TRBJ1-1 | TRBV15 | TGTGCCACCAGATCCCCCCCCCGACAGGGGGAGAACACTGAAGCTTTCTTT | CATRSPPRQGENTEAFF
- | TRBD2 | TRBJ2-2 | TRBV5-1 | TGCGCCAGCAAGAGCGGGGGGGCCGGGGAGCTGTTTTTT | CASKSGGAGELFF
- | TRBD2 | TRBJ2-5 | TRBV5-4 | TGTGCCAGCAGCCCACGGACTAGCGGGTCCCAAGAGACCCAGTACTTC | CASSPRTSGSQETQYF
- | TRBD1 | TRBJ2-3 | TRBV28 | TGTGCCAGCAGCTTGACAGGGCGTACAGATACGCAGTATTTT | CASSLTGRTDTQYF
- | - | TRBJ1-1 | TRBV28 | TGTGCCAGCAGTTTAACTGCCGCCCGGGCTTTCTTT | CASSLTAARAFF
- | TRBD1 | TRBJ2-6 | TRBV2 | TGTGCCAGCGGCCCCAGGGGGTGGTCTGGGGCCAACGTCCTGACTTTC | CASGPRGWSGANVLTF
- | TRBD2 | TRBJ2-1 | TRBV6-1 | TGTGCCACCCTTACTAGCGGCTACTACAATGAGCAGTTCTTC | CATLTSGYYNEQFF
- | - | TRBJ1-2 | TRBV2 | TGTGCCAGCATAATGAATCCAGGGTTAAGCTATGGCTACACCTTC | CASIMNPGLSYGYTF
- | TRBD1 | TRBJ1-4 | TRBV4-1 | TGCGCCAGCAGCTTAGACAGGGATCCAACTAATGAAAAACTGTTTTTT | CASSLDRDPTNEKLFF
once | TRBD2 | TRBJ2-3 | TRBV5-4 | TGTGCCAGCAGCTTTAGCGGGGGCGGGTTAGATACGCAGTATTTT | CASSFSGGGLDTQYF
- | TRBD2 | TRBJ2-3 | TRBV7-2 | TGTGCCAGCAGCCCACAGACTAGCGGGATCACAGATACGCAGTATTTT | CASSPQTSGITDTQYF
- | - | TRBJ1-3 | TRBV7-2 | TGTGCCAGCAGCCCGGCCCCGTCGACAGTCTCTGGAAACACCATATATTTT | CASSPAPSTVSGNTIYF
- | - | TRBJ1-1 | TRBV19 | TGTGCCAGTAGTATTGGAGGCAGAATCATGAACACTGAAGCTTTCTTT | CASSIGGRIMNTEAFF
- | - | TRBJ2-7 | TRBV6-5 | TGTGCCAGCAGTTACCGTAGCTCCTACGAGCAGTACTTC | CASSYRSSYEQYF